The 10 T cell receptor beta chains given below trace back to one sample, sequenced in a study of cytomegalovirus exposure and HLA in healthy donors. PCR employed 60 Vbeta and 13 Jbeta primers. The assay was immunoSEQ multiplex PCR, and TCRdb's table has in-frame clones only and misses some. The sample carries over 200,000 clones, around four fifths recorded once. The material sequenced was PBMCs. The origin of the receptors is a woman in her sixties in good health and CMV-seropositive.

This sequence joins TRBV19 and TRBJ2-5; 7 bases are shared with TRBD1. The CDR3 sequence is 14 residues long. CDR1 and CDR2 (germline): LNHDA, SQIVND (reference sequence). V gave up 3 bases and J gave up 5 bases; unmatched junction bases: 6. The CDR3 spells CASSMGQPEETQYF. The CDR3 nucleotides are TGTGCCAGTAGTATGGGACAGCCGGAGGAGACCCAGTACTTC.

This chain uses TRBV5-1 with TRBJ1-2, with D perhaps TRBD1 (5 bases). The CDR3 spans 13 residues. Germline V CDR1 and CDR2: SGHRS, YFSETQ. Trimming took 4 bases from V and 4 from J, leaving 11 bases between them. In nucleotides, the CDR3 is TGCGCCAGCAGCCTTGACAGTAGCTATGGCTACACCTTC. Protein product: CASSLDSSYGYTF.

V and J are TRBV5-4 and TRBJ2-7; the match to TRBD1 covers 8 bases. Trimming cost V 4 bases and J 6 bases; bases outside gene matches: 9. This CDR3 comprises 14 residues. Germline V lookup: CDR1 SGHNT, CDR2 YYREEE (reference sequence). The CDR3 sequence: CASSPGQGKGEQYF. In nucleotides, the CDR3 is TGTGCCAGCAGCCCCGGACAGGGAAAGGGCGAGCAGTACTTC. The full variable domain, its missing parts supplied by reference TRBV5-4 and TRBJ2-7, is ETGVTQSPTHLIKTRGQQVTLRCSSQSGHNTVSWYQQALGQGPQFIFQYYREEENGRGNFPPRFSGLQFPNYSSELNVNALELDDSALYLCASSPGQGKGEQYFGPGTRLTVT.

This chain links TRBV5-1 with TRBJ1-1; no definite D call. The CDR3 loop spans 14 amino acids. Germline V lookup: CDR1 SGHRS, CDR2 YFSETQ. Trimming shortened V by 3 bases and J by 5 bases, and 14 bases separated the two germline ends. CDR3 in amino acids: CASSSGEVWTEAFF. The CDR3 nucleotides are TGCGCCAGCAGCTCTGGTGAGGTCTGGACTGAAGCTTTCTTT.

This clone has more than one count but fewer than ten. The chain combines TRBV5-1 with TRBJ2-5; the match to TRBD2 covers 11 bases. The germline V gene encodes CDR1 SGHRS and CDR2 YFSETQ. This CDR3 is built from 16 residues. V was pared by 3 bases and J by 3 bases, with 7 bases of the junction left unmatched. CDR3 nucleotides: TGCGCCAGCAGCTGGCCTAGCGGGAGGCTCAAAGAGACCCAGTACTTC. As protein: CASSWPSGRLKETQYF.

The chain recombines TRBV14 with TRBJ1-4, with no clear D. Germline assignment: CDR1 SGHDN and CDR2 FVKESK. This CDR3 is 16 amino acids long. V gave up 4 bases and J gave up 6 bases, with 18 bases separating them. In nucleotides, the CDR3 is TGTGCCAGCAGCCCCTCCCCGGCAGGAAAGGATGAAAAACTGTTTTTT. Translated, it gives CASSPSPAGKDEKLFF. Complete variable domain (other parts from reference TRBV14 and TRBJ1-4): EAGVTQFPSHSVIEKGQTVTLRCDPISGHDNLYWYRRVMGKEIKFLLHFVKESKQDESGMPNNRFLAERTGGTYSTLKVQPAELEDSGVYFCASSPSPAGKDEKLFFGSGTQLSVL.

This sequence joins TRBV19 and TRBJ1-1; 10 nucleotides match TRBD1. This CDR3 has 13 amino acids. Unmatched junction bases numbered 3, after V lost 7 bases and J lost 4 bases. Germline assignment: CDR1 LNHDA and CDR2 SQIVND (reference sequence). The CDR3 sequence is CASIGDRGTEAFF. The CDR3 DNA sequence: TGTGCCAGTATCGGGGACAGGGGCACTGAAGCTTTCTTT.

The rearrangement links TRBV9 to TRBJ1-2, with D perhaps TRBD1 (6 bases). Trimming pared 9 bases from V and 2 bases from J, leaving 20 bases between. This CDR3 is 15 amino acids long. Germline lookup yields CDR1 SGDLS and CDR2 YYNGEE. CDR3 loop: CATGGSPGGNYGYTF. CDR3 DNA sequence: TGTGCCACGGGGGGCAGCCCAGGCGGGAACTATGGCTACACCTTC.

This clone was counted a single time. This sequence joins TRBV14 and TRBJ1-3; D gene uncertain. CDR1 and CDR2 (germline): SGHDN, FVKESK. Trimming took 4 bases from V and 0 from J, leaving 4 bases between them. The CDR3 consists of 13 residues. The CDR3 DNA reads TGTGCCAGCAGCCTCCACTCTGGAAACACCATATATTTT. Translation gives CASSLHSGNTIYF. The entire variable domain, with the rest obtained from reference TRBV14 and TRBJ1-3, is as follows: EAGVTQFPSHSVIEKGQTVTLRCDPISGHDNLYWYRRVMGKEIKFLLHFVKESKQDESGMPNNRFLAERTGGTYSTLKVQPAELEDSGVYFCASSLHSGNTIYFGEGSWLTVV.

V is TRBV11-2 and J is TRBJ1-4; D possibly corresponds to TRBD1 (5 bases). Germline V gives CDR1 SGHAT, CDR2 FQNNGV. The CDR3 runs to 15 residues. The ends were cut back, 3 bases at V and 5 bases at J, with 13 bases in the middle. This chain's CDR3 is CASSFLDSPNEKLFF. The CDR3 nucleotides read TGTGCCAGCAGCTTTCTCGACAGTCCGAATGAAAAACTGTTTTTT.